These 17 T cell receptor beta chains were sequenced from one sample in a study of shared clonotypes between healthy human individuals. Repertoires were generated with immunoSEQ multiplex PCR, while TCRdb's copy carries only in-frame clones and drops some. This sample carries roughly 600,000 clones, roughly 98% of them seen once, and the ten largest clones take 0.3%. The naive CD8 subset, CD45RO-negative cells positively selected for CCR7, excluded terminally differentiated effector memory CD45RA+ cells. Material: naive CD8+ T cells sorted from blood. The receptors stem from a man aged 25-45 years in good health.

This chain links TRBV7-9 with TRBJ2-7, with 9 bases lining up with TRBD1. Germline V gives CDR1 SEHNR, CDR2 FQNEAQ (reference sequence). CDR3 size: 15 residues. V gave up 5 bases and J gave up 5 bases; unmatched junction bases: 10. CDR3 region: CASSHPGTGQHEQYF. CDR3 bases: TGTGCCAGCAGCCACCCCGGGACAGGGCAACACGAGCAGTACTTC. The full variable domain, in which reference TRBV7-9 and TRBJ2-7 provide the parts outside the CDR3, is DTGVSQNPRHKITKRGQNVTFRCDPISEHNRLYWYRQTLGQGPEFLTYFQNEAQLEKSRLLSDRFSAERPKGSFSTLEIQRTEQGDSAMYLCASSHPGTGQHEQYFGPGTRLTVT.

The chain is built from TRBV11-2 and TRBJ2-7, with TRBD1 matching over 7 bases. V dropped 4 bases and J dropped 4; count of bases not matched to a gene: 13. This CDR3 is 16 amino acids long. Germline CDR1 reads SGHAT; CDR2 reads FQNNGV. CDR3 coding DNA: TGTGCCAGCAGCTCCGCTCTGAGGACAGGAGTTTACGAGCAGTACTTC. It encodes CASSSALRTGVYEQYF.

The V call is TRBV18, the J call TRBJ2-3, with D perhaps matching TRBD1 (6 bases). The V end lost 3 bases, the J end lost 1 base, and 11 bases lay between the germline ends. This CDR3 has 15 residues. Germline CDR1 and CDR2: KGHSH and LQKENI. This chain's CDR3 is CASSPKTGRTDTQYF. The CDR3 nucleotides read TGTGCCAGCTCACCGAAAACAGGGCGCACAGATACGCAGTATTTT.

The genes are TRBV2 and TRBJ1-2; D unclear. Trimming removed 6 bases at V and 3 bases at J, with 8 bases between. Germline lookup yields CDR1 SNHLY and CDR2 FYNNEI. The CDR3 is made up of 12 amino acids. The CDR3 sequence: CASRGSYYGYTF. CDR3 coding DNA: TGTGCCAGCAGAGGCAGCTACTATGGCTACACCTTC.

This rearrangement joins TRBV6-4 to TRBJ2-7, with D possibly called TRBD1 or TRBD2 (5 bases each). CDR3 length: 15 residues. Deletions cut 4 bases from V and 4 bases from J, with 17 bases between. Germline CDR1 MRHNA, CDR2 SNTAGT. CDR3 loop: CASSANRRLRYEQYF. CDR3 sequence (DNA): TGTGCCAGCAGTGCCAACAGGAGGCTCCGATACGAGCAGTACTTC.

The genes are TRBV9 and TRBJ2-7; D may be TRBD1 (6 bases). CDR1 is SGDLS, CDR2 YYNGEE, per germline. Trimming stripped 5 bases from V and 1 base from J, with 13 bases between. The CDR3 contains 14 residues. The DNA of the CDR3 is TGTGCCAGCAGTGCCACGGACAGTTCCTACGAGCAGTACTTC. Translation: CASSATDSSYEQYF.

The gene calls are TRBV27 and TRBJ2-7; 9 nucleotides agree with TRBD2. Germline V gives CDR1 MNHEY, CDR2 SMNVEV (reference sequence). V dropped 5 bases and J dropped 3; count of bases not matched to a gene: 17. This CDR3 spans 18 amino acids. CDR3 bases: TGTGCCAGCAGTCCCAGGGACACCGGCTGGCGGGAGGGCTACGAGCAGTACTTC. Amino acids: CASSPRDTGWREGYEQYF.

The chain recombines TRBV7-3 with TRBJ1-5, with D uncertain. Germline lookup yields CDR1 SGHTA and CDR2 FQGTGA. V shed 5 bases and J shed 5 bases, with 19 bases lying between them. There are 16 residues in the CDR3. CDR3 DNA sequence: TGTGCCAGCAGCCCCGGGCCCTGGTTTAACCATCAGCCCCAGCATTTT. This encodes CASSPGPWFNHQPQHF.

The V and J genes are TRBV15 and TRBJ2-7, with TRBD1 matching over 10 bases. Germline CDR1 is LNHNV and CDR2 is YYDKDF (reference sequence). The CDR3 is 16 residues long. The junction had 7 bases not matched to a gene; V was cut back by 0 bases and J by 5 bases. CDR3 DNA sequence: TGTGCCACCAGCAGAGATCGGGACAGGGGTAACGACGAGCAGTACTTC. It translates to CATSRDRDRGNDEQYF.

This chain joins TRBV7-2 and TRBJ2-3; D gene ambiguous. V lost 1 base and J lost 3, with 23 bases in between. The germline V gene has CDR1 SGHTA and CDR2 FQGNSA. The CDR3 consists of 19 residues. CDR3 bases: TGTGCCAGCAGCTTAGTAACCTCCCGCGGTGGCGTGGTAACAGATACGCAGTATTTT. Translating it yields CASSLVTSRGGVVTDTQYF.

V is TRBV7-9 and J is TRBJ2-3; no reliable D call. Germline V gene lookup returns CDR1 SEHNR and CDR2 FQNEAQ (reference sequence). CDR3 length equals 13 residues. The V end was cut by 8 bases, the J end by 4 bases, with 13 bases between. CDR3 protein: CASGPVIADTQYF. The CDR3 DNA reads TGTGCCAGCGGGCCAGTCATAGCAGATACGCAGTATTTT.

V and J are TRBV7-9 and TRBJ2-1; D remains ambiguous. Trimming took off 2 bases at V and 5 bases at J, with 13 bases between the two ends. The CDR3 has 15 residues. Germline values: CDR1 SEHNR, CDR2 FQNEAQ (reference sequence). In nucleotides, the CDR3 is TGTGCCAGCAGCTTACCCGTAGGACGAGACAATGAGCAGTTCTTC. Protein sequence: CASSLPVGRDNEQFF.

The rearrangement uses TRBV27 and TRBJ2-1; D might be TRBD1 (6 bases). CDR1 and CDR2 (germline): MNHEY, SMNVEV (reference sequence). V lost 2 bases to trimming and J lost 0 bases, with 8 bases between them. This CDR3 contains 15 residues. Here the CDR3 reads CASSLRGTSYNEQFF. CDR3 coding DNA: TGTGCCAGCAGTTTAAGGGGGACCTCCTACAATGAGCAGTTCTTC.

This clone has just one count. The chain uses TRBV13 and TRBJ2-1; 7 bases align to TRBD2. The length of the CDR3 is 17 residues. With V trimmed by 5 bases and J by 7 bases, 17 bases remained unmatched. Germline V gene lookup returns CDR1 PRHDT and CDR2 FYEKMQ (reference sequence). The CDR3 nucleotides are TGTGCCAGCAGCCCCGGGGTAGCGGGCGCCCTTATGAATGAGCAGTTCTTC. This codes for CASSPGVAGALMNEQFF.

This chain joins TRBV7-2 and TRBJ2-1; 8 bases line up with TRBD2. Germline trimming cut 5 bases from V and 4 bases from J; bases unmatched to any gene: 13. The CDR3 length is 17 residues. Germline V gene sequence: CDR1 SGHTA, CDR2 FQGNSA. The CDR3 sequence: CASSPVGRTSLYNEQFF. The CDR3 coding sequence is TGTGCCAGCAGCCCGGTCGGGAGGACTAGCCTATACAATGAGCAGTTCTTC. The variable domain in full, with the rest retrieved from reference TRBV7-2 and TRBJ2-1, is GAGVSQSPSNKVTEKGKDVELRCDPISGHTALYWYRQSLGQGLEFLIYFQGNSAPDKSGLPSDRFSAERTGGSVSTLTIQRTQQEDSAVYLCASSPVGRTSLYNEQFFGPGTRLTVL.

The V and J genes are TRBV29-1 and TRBJ2-7; D ambiguous. The CDR3 has 12 amino acids. Germline V gene data show CDR1 as SQVTM and CDR2 as ANQGSEA. V was clipped by 5 bases and J by 0 bases, with 8 bases between them. CDR3 amino acids: CSVSWGSYEQYF. CDR3 nucleotide sequence: TGCAGCGTTTCGTGGGGCTCCTACGAGCAGTACTTC.

CDR3 in amino acids: CASSSPSGTGASDTQYF. The CDR3, as DNA: TGTGCCAGCAGCTCCCCCTCCGGGACAGGGGCATCGGATACGCAGTATTTT. This chain joins TRBV11-3 and TRBJ2-3; 10 bases match TRBD1. The CDR3 is 17 residues long. V lost 4 bases and J lost 6; bases outside the gene matches: 13. Germline values: CDR1 SGHNT, CDR2 YENEEA.